The entry below describes one T cell receptor (beta chain). Sequencing used immunoSEQ multiplex PCR; TCRdb keeps in-frame clones, though not all of them. Of about 28,000 clones in the sample, 86% are singletons; the top ten hold roughly 25%. Germline lookup yields CDR1 SGHTS and CDR2 YDEGEE. The CDR3 extends over 15 amino acids. Losses at the gene ends were 4 bases for V and 3 bases for J; bases not matched to a gene: 9. The data derive from a study of OX40 agonist ivuxolimab in advanced cancers. At the level of the study: Dose-escalation cases comprised hepatocellular carcinoma, melanoma, renal cell or head and neck cancer.

The study sampled blood at baseline, cycle 4 day 1, and cycle 7 day 1. The J gene is TRBJ2-7, the V gene TRBV5-8, with 8 bases aligning to TRBD1. The material was CD4+ or CD8+ T cells sorted from blood, obtained in a trial of the OX40 agonist ivuxolimab. This clonotype originated in an adult with an advanced solid tumor such as melanoma, head and neck, liver or kidney cancer. This chain's CDR3 is CASSEDRGPYYEQYF. The DNA of the CDR3 is TGTGCCAGCAGCGAAGACAGGGGACCCTACTACGAGCAGTACTTC.